This T cell receptor beta chain stems from a study of neurological immune-mediated disorders. Findings of the study overall: HTLV-1-associated myelopathy had the most TCR clonal expansion, and multiple sclerosis had the least, less than healthy controls. None of the CDR3 amino acid sequences in expanded clones turned up in more than one subject, which points to private repertoires in all groups.

The unsorted libraries were produced from 2 million PBMCs held at -80 C. This CDR3 contains 14 residues. V lost 5 bases, J lost 5 bases, and 12 bases lay in between. Germline-derived CDR1 and CDR2 are SGHAT and FQNNGV. In each sequencing run, over 170 million TCR-beta sequences were generated from 15-18 subjects. TCRdb re-analysed the 5' RACE reads in MiXCR, keeping a single row per CDR3 protein. Found here are tens of thousands of distinct CDR3 sequences, 3% to 4% of them singletons; the top ten hold roughly 2%. Only a few counts were recorded for this clonotype. Its matching antigen is unknown. Material: PBMCs. This TCR derives from a man between 25 and 39 years old with multiple sclerosis. The gene calls are TRBV11-2 and TRBJ2-2; weak D call: TRBD2 (6 bases). DNA of the CDR3: TGTGCCAGCAGCATCCGCGGGGTGACCGGGGAGCTGTTTTTT. It translates to CASSIRGVTGELFF.